This T cell receptor (beta chain) was observed in a study of T cell responses to AZD1222 COVID-19 vaccine. Turning to the study itself: Researchers grouped second doses given at about 4 or about 12 weeks into one pool. Overall study results and limits: Among the donors, most were white British and more were female, and clonal diversity was possibly underestimated. Within unmutated variant regions lay the reported targets of nearly half of spike-specific TCRs. Elevations in Spike-specific TCR breadth and depth followed administration of two AZD1222 doses.

Data came from immunoSEQ multiplex PCR; TCRdb stores just in-frame clones and leaves some out. The data hold some 140,000 clones, with roughly 90% observed a single time. As to this clone: What it recognizes is unknown.

Trimming at V came to 6 bases and at J to 7 bases, leaving 5 bases not matched to a gene. The CDR3 runs to 13 residues. The germline gives CDR1 MDHEN, CDR2 SYDVKM. This sample comprised peripheral blood, obtained on day 0 of AZD1222 vaccination. The rearrangement links TRBV28 to TRBJ1-4; 7 bases line up with TRBD1. This TCR came from an adult in good health. The CDR3 spells CASRDRLGEKLFF. In DNA form, the CDR3 reads TGTGCCAGCAGGGACAGGTTGGGTGAAAAACTGTTTTTT.